This record looks at one T cell receptor beta chain sequence and its context. The antigen is undetermined. Positively selected for CCR7, the CD45RO-negative cells used as naive CD8 cells excluded terminally differentiated effector memory CD45RA+ cells. The assay was carried out at the deep level. Generated by immunoSEQ multiplex PCR, the TCRdb table keeps only in-frame clones and is missing some. The repertoire holds roughly 2.1 million clones, with roughly 91% as singletons. Unmatched junction bases numbered 7, after V lost 6 bases and J lost 5 bases. Germline V gene data show CDR1 as MDHEN and CDR2 as SYDVKM. This CDR3 contains 15 residues. This specimen comes from a study of shared clonotypes between healthy human individuals. The study, taken as a whole, reports: Memory subsets generally showed lower estimated richness than naive subsets. A few donors had around 5% of their naive CD4 clonotypes in common.

The sequence came from a man aged 18 to 30 in good health. Some clones in this sample may be carry-over from other donors' samples. The chain employs TRBV28 and TRBJ1-6; 7 bases map to TRBD1. Sequenced input: naive CD8+ T cells from PBMCs. The DNA for the CDR3 is TGTGCCAGCAGCTCCCCAGGGGGTAATAATTCACCCCTCCACTTT. It is translated as CASSSPGGNNSPLHF.